Following are 29 T cell receptor beta chains from one sample sequenced in a study of cytomegalovirus exposure and HLA in healthy donors. The primer mix had 60 Vbeta and 13 Jbeta primers. Some clones are missing from TCRdb's copy, which holds only in-frame ones; the method was immunoSEQ multiplex PCR. The sample carries about 98,000 clones, 50% to 70% recorded once. The sequenced sample was PBMCs. The receptors originated from a human donor in good health.

This clone was found a few times. The V call is TRBV19, the J call TRBJ1-2, with TRBD1 as a possible D gene (6 bases). V was clipped by 4 bases and J by 6 bases, with 12 bases between them. Per germline, CDR1 LNHDA and CDR2 SQIVND (reference sequence). This CDR3 has 13 amino acids. CDR3 sequence: CASSRGRGDGYTF. The CDR3 region has the DNA TGTGCCAGTAGTAGAGGCAGGGGTGATGGCTACACCTTC. The whole variable domain, filled in from reference TRBV19 and TRBJ1-2, reads DGGITQSPKYLFRKEGQNVTLSCEQNLNHDAMYWYRQDPGQGLRLIYYSQIVNDFQKGDIAEGYSVSREKKESFPLTVTSAQKNPTAFYLCASSRGRGDGYTFGSGTRLTVV.

This chain connects TRBV7-8 to TRBJ2-3; D unclear. V lost 1 base, J lost 4 bases, and 9 bases lay in between. This CDR3 region has 14 residues. The germline gives CDR1 SGHVS, CDR2 FQNEAQ. CDR3 protein: CASSLVLAADTQYF. CDR3 DNA sequence: TGTGCCAGCAGCTTAGTATTGGCGGCAGATACGCAGTATTTT.

The rearrangement uses TRBV27 and TRBJ1-3, with 12 positions matching TRBD1. After removal of 1 base from V and 2 bases from J, the junction contained 6 bases not matched to a gene. The germline gives CDR1 MNHEY, CDR2 SMNVEV (reference sequence). This CDR3 contains 18 residues. The CDR3 DNA is TGTGCCAGCAGTTTATTTTTCGGGACAGGGGGCCCTGGAAACACCATATATTTT. Its translation: CASSLFFGTGGPGNTIYF.

The chain carries TRBV27 and TRBJ2-3, with 10 bases fitting TRBD2. The CDR3 loop spans 15 amino acids. From germline, CDR1 is MNHEY and CDR2 SMNVEV (reference sequence). V gave up 4 bases and J gave up 6 bases; unmatched junction bases: 7. CDR3 DNA: TGTGCCAGCAGTTCACCTAGCGGGAGAACCGATACGCAGTATTTT. It is translated as CASSSPSGRTDTQYF.

The chain carries TRBV4-2 and TRBJ2-3, with a weak D call TRBD1 (6 bases). This CDR3 contains 15 residues. Trimming took 0 bases from V and 3 from J, leaving 10 bases between them. Germline V CDR1 and CDR2: LGHNA, YNFKEQ. The CDR3 bases are TGTGCCAGCAGCCAAGATAGGGGGAGTACAGATACGCAGTATTTT. Translated, it gives CASSQDRGSTDTQYF.

The chain uses TRBV6-5 and TRBJ1-5; 8 nucleotides line up with TRBD1. V was clipped by 5 bases and J by 4 bases; unmatched bases: 7. The CDR3 totals 15 residues. Germline V gives CDR1 MNHEY, CDR2 SVGAGI. The CDR3 DNA follows: TGTGCCAGCAGTACGGGGACAGGTGATAATCAGCCCCAGCATTTT. It codes for CASSTGTGDNQPQHF.

The rearrangement joins TRBV6-5 to TRBJ1-2; D uncertain. The CDR3 totals 13 residues. The germline V and J ends were trimmed by 6 bases and 2 bases, with 10 bases remaining between them. Germline lookup yields CDR1 MNHEY and CDR2 SVGAGI. The DNA of the CDR3 is TGTGCCAGCAGGCGACAAATGAACTATGGCTACACCTTC. It yields the protein CASRRQMNYGYTF.

The chain uses TRBV29-1 and TRBJ2-3; D unresolved. Trimming pared 7 bases from V and 6 bases from J, leaving 17 bases between. Germline loops: CDR1 SQVTM, CDR2 ANQGSEA. The CDR3 contains 13 residues. The CDR3 DNA sequence: TGCAGCGCCGCCAACGCCCTGAGCGATACGCAGTATTTT. This sequence encodes CSAANALSDTQYF.

This clone turned up a few times. DNA of the CDR3: TGTGCCAGCAGTTTAAGGAGCTCCTACAATGAGCAGTTCTTC. Protein product: CASSLRSSYNEQFF. V and J are TRBV28 and TRBJ2-1; D gene ambiguous. V was pared by 2 bases and J by 0 bases, with 5 bases between. CDR1 is MDHEN, CDR2 SYDVKM, per germline. The CDR3 runs 14 residues.

The chain recombines TRBV7-2 with TRBJ2-5; 11 bases fit TRBD2. CDR1 is SGHTA, CDR2 FQGNSA, per germline. CDR3 length: 15 residues. Trimming at V came to 2 bases and at J to 4 bases, leaving 3 bases not matched to a gene. CDR3 sequence (DNA): TGTGCCAGCAGCTTAAGTGGACTAGCGGGAGAGACCCAGTACTTC. It translates to CASSLSGLAGETQYF.

This rearrangement joins TRBV4-1 to TRBJ2-7, with 9 bases lining up with TRBD1. The CDR3 length is 15 residues. CDR1 and CDR2 from the germline V gene are MGHRA and YSYEKL. V shed 3 bases, J shed 2 bases, and the junction held 5 bases outside the gene matches. The CDR3 loop reads CASSHTDRGTYEQYF. As DNA, the CDR3 is TGCGCCAGCAGCCACACGGACAGGGGTACCTACGAGCAGTACTTC.

This clone turned up a few times. This sequence joins TRBV19 and TRBJ2-3, with no clear D. Germline CDR1 is LNHDA and CDR2 is SQIVND (reference sequence). There are 16 residues in the CDR3. The V gene lost 5 bases and the J gene lost 6 bases, with 21 bases spanning the gap. CDR3: CASSSRDALHGDTQYF. DNA for the CDR3: TGTGCCAGTAGTTCGAGAGACGCGTTGCACGGGGATACGCAGTATTTT.

This sequence joins TRBV4-2 and TRBJ2-5; 7 bases are a match to TRBD1. Losses at the gene ends were 0 bases for V and 7 bases for J; bases not matched to a gene: 8. The CDR3 runs to 15 residues. Germline lookup yields CDR1 LGHNA and CDR2 YNFKEQ. The CDR3 loop reads CASSQDGDSRGTQYF. The DNA for the CDR3 is TGTGCCAGCAGCCAAGACGGGGACAGCCGGGGGACCCAGTACTTC.

The rearrangement joins TRBV18 to TRBJ1-5; 7 nucleotides line up with TRBD1. CDR1 is KGHSH, CDR2 LQKENI, per germline. Germline trimming cut 3 bases from V and 0 bases from J; bases unmatched to any gene: 2. The CDR3 has 15 residues. CDR3 bases: TGTGCCAGCTCACCGGGACAGAATAGCAATCAGCCCCAGCATTTT. Translating gives CASSPGQNSNQPQHF.

The V gene is TRBV5-1, the J gene TRBJ2-7; 8 bases fit TRBD2. The J segment lost 0 bases and the V segment lost 4 bases, leaving 3 bases of the junction unmatched. The CDR3 has 14 amino acids. Germline CDR1 SGHRS, CDR2 YFSETQ. The CDR3 here is CASSGGTSSYEQYF. The CDR3 nucleotides are TGCGCCAGCAGCGGGGGGACTAGCTCCTACGAGCAGTACTTC.

This rearrangement joins TRBV6-5 to TRBJ2-5, with 8 bases that match TRBD1. Germline CDR1 is MNHEY and CDR2 is SVGAGI. This CDR3 has 15 residues. V trimming: 6 bases; J trimming: 3 bases; junction bases outside the gene matches: 9. The CDR3 DNA follows: TGTGCCAGCAGACCGGGACAGGTGAAGAAAGAGACCCAGTACTTC. Its translation is CASRPGQVKKETQYF.

V and J are TRBV9 and TRBJ2-1, with TRBD2 as a possible D gene (6 bases). The CDR3 is 12 amino acids. The germline V gene has CDR1 SGDLS and CDR2 YYNGEE. V was trimmed by 5 bases and J by 8 bases, leaving 11 bases between them. In nucleotides, the CDR3 is TGTGCCAGCAGTCTGACTAGGGATGAGCAGTTCTTC. It specifies CASSLTRDEQFF.

This clone appeared a single time. The chain uses TRBV11-2 and TRBJ1-6; weak D call: TRBD1 (5 bases). The CDR3 totals 17 residues. Germline CDR1 reads SGHAT; CDR2 reads FQNNGV. Trimming removed 5 bases at V and 0 bases at J, with 14 bases between. CDR3: CASSPRQPSSYNSPLHF. CDR3 nucleotides: TGTGCCAGCAGCCCCAGACAGCCGAGCTCCTATAATTCACCCCTCCACTTT.

The genes are TRBV5-4 and TRBJ2-1, with 9 positions matching TRBD2. The CDR3 length is 15 residues. Germline V gives CDR1 SGHNT, CDR2 YYREEE (reference sequence). J gave up 0 bases and V 6 bases, and 4 bases lay outside the gene matches. The CDR3 protein is CASTTSGSSYNEQFF. In DNA, the CDR3 is TGTGCCAGCACGACTAGCGGCTCCTCCTACAATGAGCAGTTCTTC.

This sequence joins TRBV28 and TRBJ2-7; 12 nucleotides match TRBD1. V trimming: 10 bases; J trimming: 4 bases; junction bases outside the gene matches: 5. This CDR3 has 13 residues. Germline V lookup: CDR1 MDHEN, CDR2 SYDVKM. This CDR3 reads CATKGQGAYEQYF. In DNA form, the CDR3 reads TGTGCCACCAAGGGACAGGGGGCTTACGAGCAGTACTTC. The entire variable domain, with the rest obtained from reference TRBV28 and TRBJ2-7, is as follows: DVKVTQSSRYLVKRTGEKVFLECVQDMDHENMFWYRQDPGLGLRLIYFSYDVKMKEKGDIPEGYSVSREKKERFSLILESASTNQTSMYLCATKGQGAYEQYFGPGTRLTVT.

A few counts support this clone. The gene calls are TRBV6-5 and TRBJ2-3; D is perhaps TRBD2 (6 bases). CDR1 is MNHEY, CDR2 SVGAGI, per germline. This CDR3 contains 16 residues. Trimming cost V 0 bases and J 2 bases, with 12 bases left between them. Here the CDR3 DNA reads TGTGCCAGCAGTTACTCGTTGGCGGGATTCACAGATACGCAGTATTTT. The encoded protein is CASSYSLAGFTDTQYF.

The chain employs TRBV4-2 and TRBJ2-2, with TRBD2 identical over 10 bases. Germline loops: CDR1 LGHNA, CDR2 YNFKEQ. The trim removed 4 bases at V and 5 bases at J, leaving 7 bases unmatched. The CDR3 is made up of 16 amino acids. In nucleotides, the CDR3 is TGTGCCAGCAGCCGAAAGCGGGAGGGACCGACCGGGGAGCTGTTTTTT. It encodes CASSRKREGPTGELFF.

This chain links TRBV6-5 with TRBJ2-5; D may be TRBD2 (6 bases). Germline V gene sequence: CDR1 MNHEY, CDR2 SVGAGI. V shed 6 bases and J shed 4 bases, with 15 bases lying between them. This CDR3 is 14 amino acids long. The CDR3 sequence: CASRLGGSLETQYF. The CDR3 nucleotides read TGTGCCAGCAGGTTAGGAGGGTCTCTAGAGACCCAGTACTTC.

The chain couples TRBV28 to TRBJ2-3, with 11 bases matching TRBD1. The length of the CDR3 is 16 residues. Per germline, CDR1 MDHEN and CDR2 SYDVKM. After removal of 7 bases from V and 4 bases from J, the junction contained 10 bases not matched to a gene. The CDR3 sequence: CASTLGRDRGADTQYF. In DNA form, the CDR3 reads TGTGCCAGCACCCTCGGGAGGGACAGGGGGGCAGATACGCAGTATTTT.

The chain couples TRBV7-2 to TRBJ2-1, with TRBD2 matching 10 bases. This CDR3 has 15 amino acids. With V trimmed by 3 bases and J by 8 bases, 7 bases remained unmatched. Germline CDR1 and CDR2: SGHTA and FQGNSA. The CDR3 loop is CASSLASGSIYEQFF. CDR3 in DNA: TGTGCCAGCAGCTTGGCTAGCGGGAGTATATATGAGCAGTTCTTC. The variable domain in full, with the rest retrieved from reference TRBV7-2 and TRBJ2-1, is GAGVSQSPSNKVTEKGKDVELRCDPISGHTALYWYRQSLGQGLEFLIYFQGNSAPDKSGLPSDRFSAERTGGSVSTLTIQRTQQEDSAVYLCASSLASGSIYEQFFGPGTRLTVL.

The rearrangement uses TRBV10-3 and TRBJ1-1; D gene unclear. The V end lost 0 bases, the J end lost 0 bases, and 8 bases lay between the germline ends. This CDR3 comprises 15 residues. Germline CDR1 is ENHRY and CDR2 is SYGVKD. CDR3 nucleotide sequence: TGTGCCATCAGTGAGTCCAGTCACATGAACACTGAAGCTTTCTTT. This translates into CAISESSHMNTEAFF.

The chain links TRBV5-1 to TRBJ1-3; D may be TRBD1 (5 bases). Germline CDR1 and CDR2: SGHRS and YFSETQ. This CDR3 is 15 amino acids long. Trimming took 4 bases from V and 0 from J, leaving 11 bases between them. The CDR3, as DNA: TGCGCCAGCAGCCCGGGACTGAACTCTGGAAACACCATATATTTT. Translated: CASSPGLNSGNTIYF. The variable domain in full, completed from reference TRBV5-1 and TRBJ1-3, reads KAGVTQTPRYLIKTRGQQVTLSCSPISGHRSVSWYQQTPGQGLQFLFEYFSETQRNKGNFPGRFSGRQFSNSRSEMNVSTLELGDSALYLCASSPGLNSGNTIYFGEGSWLTVV.

This clone showed up just a few times. This chain links TRBV11-2 with TRBJ2-1, with D possibly matching TRBD2 (5 bases). Germline values: CDR1 SGHAT, CDR2 FQNNGV. The CDR3 loop spans 16 amino acids. Trimming took off 2 bases at V and 9 bases at J, with 20 bases between the two ends. The CDR3 DNA follows: TGTGCCAGCAGCTTACAGCTAGCCGGGCAAATAGGTGAGCAGTTCTTC. Residues: CASSLQLAGQIGEQFF.

The CDR3 DNA reads TGTGCCAGCAGTCATGGGACAGGGCATTACAATGAGCAGTTCTTC. Amino acids: CASSHGTGHYNEQFF. The gene calls are TRBV28 and TRBJ2-1; 9 bases map to TRBD1. V lost 5 bases to trimming and J lost 4 bases; unmatched junction nucleotides: 6. Per the germline V gene, CDR1 is MDHEN and CDR2 is SYDVKM. The CDR3 loop spans 15 amino acids.